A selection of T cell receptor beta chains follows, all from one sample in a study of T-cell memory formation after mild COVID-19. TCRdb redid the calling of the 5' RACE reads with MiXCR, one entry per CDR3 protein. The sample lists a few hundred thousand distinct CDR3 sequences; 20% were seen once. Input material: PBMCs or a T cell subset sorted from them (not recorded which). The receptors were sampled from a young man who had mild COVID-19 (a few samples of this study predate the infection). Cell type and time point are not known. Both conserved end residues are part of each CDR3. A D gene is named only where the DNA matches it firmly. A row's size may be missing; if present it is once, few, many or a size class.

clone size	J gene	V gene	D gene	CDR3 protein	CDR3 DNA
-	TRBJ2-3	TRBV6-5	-	CASSYGGGAPDTQYF	TGTGCCAGCAGTTACGGAGGGGGGGCCCCAGATACGCAGTATTTT
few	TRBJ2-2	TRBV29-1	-	CSAYTGTGELFF	TGCAGCGCTTACACGGGCACCGGGGAGCTGTTTTTT
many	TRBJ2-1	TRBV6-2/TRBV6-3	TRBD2	CASAKSGGSEQFF	TGTGCCAGCGCGAAGTCCGGGGGGTCTGAGCAGTTCTTC
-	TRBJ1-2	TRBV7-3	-	CASSLVGLYGYTF	TGTGCCAGCAGCTTGGTGGGCCTATATGGCTACACCTTC
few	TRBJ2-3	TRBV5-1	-	CASSLEGAGDTQYF	TGCGCCAGCAGCTTGGAAGGGGCAGGCGATACGCAGTATTTT
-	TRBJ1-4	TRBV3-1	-	CASSHSGVGLFF	TGTGCCAGCAGCCACAGTGGGGTTGGGCTGTTTTTT
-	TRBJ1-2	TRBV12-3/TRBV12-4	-	CASSFNAEGPDGYTF	TGTGCCAGCAGTTTTAATGCCGAAGGACCCGATGGCTACACCTTC
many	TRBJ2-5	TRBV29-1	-	CSVVFPARGGETQYF	TGCAGCGTTGTTTTCCCGGCCAGGGGTGGGGAGACCCAGTACTTC
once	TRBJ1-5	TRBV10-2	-	CASSERGGQPQHF	TGCGCCAGCAGTGAGCGGGGTGGCCAGCCCCAGCATTTT
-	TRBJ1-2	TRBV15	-	CATSPRDRYGYTF	TGTGCCACCAGCCCCAGGGACCGGTATGGCTACACCTTC
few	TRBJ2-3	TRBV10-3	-	CAISESTPSTDTQYF	TGTGCCATCAGTGAGTCGACCCCATCCACAGATACGCAGTATTTT
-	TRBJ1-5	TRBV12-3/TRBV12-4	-	CASSLFGGPQHF	TGTGCCAGCAGTTTATTTGGGGGTCCCCAGCATTTT
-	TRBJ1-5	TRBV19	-	CASRDPSNQPQHF	TGTGCCAGTAGGGACCCTAGCAATCAGCCCCAGCATTTT
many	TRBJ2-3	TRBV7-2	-	CASSLSGDTDTQYF	TGTGCCAGCAGCTTATCGGGGGACACAGATACGCAGTATTTT
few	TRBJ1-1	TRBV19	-	CASSPHSGITEAFF	TGTGCCAGTAGTCCTCACAGCGGAATCACTGAAGCTTTCTTT
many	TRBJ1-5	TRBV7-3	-	CASSPGRGVGQPQHF	TGTGCCAGCAGCCCCGGACGCGGAGTAGGGCAGCCCCAGCATTTT
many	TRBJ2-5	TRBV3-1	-	CASSQDWRAREETQYF	TGTGCCAGCAGCCAAGATTGGCGGGCCCGGGAAGAGACCCAGTACTTC
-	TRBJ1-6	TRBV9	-	CASSVGGTTRTSPLHF	TGTGCCAGCAGCGTAGGCGGGACAACTCGGACTTCACCCCTCCACTTT
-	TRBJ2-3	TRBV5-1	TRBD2	CASSYLAGGTDTQYF	TGCGCCAGCAGCTACTTAGCGGGGGGCACAGATACGCAGTATTTT
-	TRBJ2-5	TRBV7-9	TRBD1	CASSALQGAEETQYF	TGTGCCAGCAGCGCCCTACAGGGGGCAGAGGAGACCCAGTACTTC
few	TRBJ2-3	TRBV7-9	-	CASSARTEGDTQYF	TGTGCCAGCAGCGCTCGGACAGAGGGAGATACGCAGTATTTT
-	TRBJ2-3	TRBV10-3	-	CAIRNLLTDTQYF	TGTGCCATCAGGAACCTTCTTACAGATACGCAGTATTTT
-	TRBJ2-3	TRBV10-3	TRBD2	CAISEPSGATDTQYF	TGTGCCATCAGTGAGCCTAGCGGGGCCACAGATACGCAGTATTTT
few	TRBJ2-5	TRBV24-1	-	CATSDLDTQYF	TGTGCCACCAGTGATTTGGACACCCAGTACTTC
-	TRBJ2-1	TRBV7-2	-	CASSLGRLAEQFF	TGTGCCAGCAGCTTAGGTAGGTTGGCTGAGCAGTTCTTC
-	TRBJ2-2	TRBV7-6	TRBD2	CASWAGGRTGELFF	TGTGCCAGCTGGGCGGGGGGTCGAACCGGGGAGCTGTTTTTT
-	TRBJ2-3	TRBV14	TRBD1	CASSQDGRGPDTQYF	TGTGCCAGCAGCCAAGATGGAAGGGGGCCAGATACGCAGTATTTT
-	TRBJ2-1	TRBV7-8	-	CASSRLGTSYNEQFF	TGTGCCAGCAGCCGCCTGGGTACCTCCTACAATGAGCAGTTCTTC
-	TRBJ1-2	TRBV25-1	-	CASSANEANYGYGYTF	TGTGCCAGCAGTGCGAACGAGGCTAACTATGGGTATGGCTACACCTTC
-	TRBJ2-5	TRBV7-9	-	CASVDVQETQYF	TGTGCCAGCGTGGACGTCCAAGAGACCCAGTACTTC
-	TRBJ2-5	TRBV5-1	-	CASSFVGVTGETQYF	TGCGCCAGCAGCTTCGTGGGGGTTACAGGAGAGACCCAGTACTTC
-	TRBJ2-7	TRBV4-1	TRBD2	CASSQLAGNYEQYF	TGCGCCAGCAGCCAGCTAGCGGGGAACTACGAGCAGTACTTC
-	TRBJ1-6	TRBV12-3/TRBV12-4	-	CASSLQGPLGMALHF	TGTGCCAGCAGTTTACAGGGACCGCTCGGGATGGCCCTCCACTTT
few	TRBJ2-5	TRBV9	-	CASSRLGETQYF	TGTGCCAGCAGCCGACTAGGAGAGACCCAGTACTTC
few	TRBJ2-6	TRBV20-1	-	CSARVGSGANVLTF	TGCAGTGCTAGAGTCGGCTCTGGGGCCAACGTCCTGACTTTC